This T cell receptor (beta chain) was found in a study of regulatory T cells in long-lasting Graves disease. Time point noted: newly diagnosed GD, antithyroid drugs for less than 3 months. RNA from PBMCs was the source of the TCR library. A word on this clonotype: Antigen specificity is unknown.

Germline CDR1 and CDR2: SEHNR and FQNEAQ (reference sequence). This CDR3 has 22 amino acids. Trimming removed 4 bases from V and 5 bases from J; junction bases left unmatched: 24. Assembly of TCR beta libraries relied on iRepertoire HTBI primers together with Arm-PCR of CDR3 regions. TCRdb fed the multiplex PCR reads into MiXCR, producing one record per CDR3 protein. Of 420,000 or so distinct CDR3 sequences detected, about 16% appear once; the ten largest clones hold approximately 22%. The study's findings and limits: Favored gene segments in persistent disease were TRBV28, TRBJ1-2 and TRBJ2-5.

The same specimen was also included in a second study, on T cells in Graves' hyperthyroidism and ophthalmopathy.

The sequencing here drew on peripheral blood mononuclear cells (PBMCs), taken at new diagnosis, from a patient treated with antithyroid drugs. This clonotype was obtained from a woman aged 18 to 35 with Graves disease. The rearrangement links TRBV7-9 to TRBJ2-7, with TRBD2 identical over 15 bases. The CDR3 DNA reads TGTGCCAGCAGCTCCCCCATATCGGCTAGGGCAGGGACTAGCGGGAGGTTCCACGAGCAGTACTTC. Its translation: CASSSPISARAGTSGRFHEQYF.